This T cell receptor beta chain was obtained from a study of control samples from healthy donors and cancer patients. This CDR3 comprises 16 residues. Trimming stripped 0 bases from V and 5 bases from J, with 13 bases between. Germline V lookup: CDR1 LGHNA, CDR2 YSLEER. The assay was immunoSEQ multiplex PCR, and TCRdb's table has in-frame clones only and misses some. This sample yields about 89,000 clones, of which over 75% are seen a single time; around 2.1% belongs to the top ten. This TCR was sampled from a woman aged 40 to 55 in good health. V is TRBV4-3 and J is TRBJ2-2, with D tentatively TRBD2 (6 bases). The specimen sequenced was blood. CDR3 bases: TGCGCCAGCAGCCAAGATAGGCTAGCGACTACCGGGGAGCTGTTTTTT. It codes for CASSQDRLATTGELFF.